The 7 T cell receptor beta chains listed next were all sequenced from one sample in a study of molecular identifiers for immune sequencing clone quantification. TCRdb called the PCR reads again in MiXCR, with one record for every CDR3 protein. The table records roughly 320,000 distinct CDR3 sequences, about 22% of them present only once. The source material was naive CD8+ T cells from blood, with Jurkat cell RNA spiked in. Subset here: FACS-sorted CD8+CD4-CCR7+CD45RA+ naive T cells. Source of these receptors: a human donor in good health. Some libraries in this study had Jurkat cell RNA spiked in.

In nucleotides, the CDR3 is TGTGCCAGCAGCGCCGGTCCCCTCTCCCTCTACGAGCAGTACTTC. This translates into CASSAGPLSLYEQYF. The chain has TRBV11-2 and TRBJ2-7; D ambiguous. The V gene's germline CDR1 is SGHAT and CDR2 FQNNGV. V lost 5 bases to trimming and J lost 3 bases, with 17 bases between them. The CDR3 consists of 15 residues.

This clonotype has a count of ten or more. V and J are TRBV28 and TRBJ1-4, with TRBD1 identical over 7 bases. Germline-derived CDR1 and CDR2 are MDHEN and SYDVKM. The CDR3 length is 15 residues. V lost 4 bases to trimming and J lost 4 bases; unmatched junction nucleotides: 6. The CDR3, as DNA: TGTGCCAGCAGTTCCCGGGACAGTAGTAATGAAAAACTGTTTTTT. This gives the protein CASSSRDSSNEKLFF.

This clonotype was counted ten times or more. The V call is TRBV9, the J call TRBJ2-3; 11 bases are shared with TRBD1. The CDR3 loop spans 16 amino acids. Looked up from germline, CDR1 is SGDLS and CDR2 is YYNGEE. V trimming: 4 bases; J trimming: 3 bases; junction bases outside the gene matches: 7. The DNA of the CDR3 is TGTGCCAGCAGCTCTGGGACAGGGGGGGTGACAGATACGCAGTATTTT. It yields the protein CASSSGTGGVTDTQYF.

This clonotype was seen at least ten times. CDR3 in DNA: TGTGCCAGCAGTTTCCCGCCGGGGGTGGTTGCAGATACGCAGTATTTT. It yields the protein CASSFPPGVVADTQYF. The chain joins TRBV7-9 to TRBJ2-3, with D possibly TRBD2 on 6 matching bases. CDR3 length: 16 amino acids. Trimming stripped 6 bases from V and 4 bases from J, with 20 bases between. CDR1 is SEHNR, CDR2 FQNEAQ, per germline (reference sequence).

This clonotype was counted a few times. The chain recombines TRBV3-1 with TRBJ2-7, with D tentatively TRBD1 (6 bases). This CDR3 comprises 15 residues. CDR1 is LGHDT, CDR2 YNNKEL, per germline (reference sequence). The germline V and J ends were trimmed by 3 bases and 5 bases, with 17 bases remaining between them. The chain's CDR3 is CASSQQGQGRHEQYF. CDR3 nucleotide sequence: TGTGCCAGCAGCCAGCAGGGGCAGGGAAGACACGAGCAGTACTTC.

This clonotype was seen a few times. The CDR3, as DNA: TGTGCCAGCAGCCCCCATCGCGGAGGGCTCCTTATGGAGCAGTTCTTC. Protein sequence: CASSPHRGGLLMEQFF. The V gene is TRBV3-1, the J gene TRBJ2-1; D is perhaps TRBD2 (6 bases). Germline V gene sequence: CDR1 LGHDT, CDR2 YNNKEL (reference sequence). V was trimmed by 4 bases and J by 10 bases, leaving 23 bases between them. CDR3 size: 16 residues.

The sample holds many counts of this clonotype. The chain couples TRBV28 to TRBJ2-3; no reliable D call. The germline V and J ends were trimmed by 2 bases and 1 base, with 10 bases remaining between them. The CDR3 runs to 15 residues. Germline V gene data show CDR1 as MDHEN and CDR2 as SYDVKM. CDR3 protein: CASSLRPPGTDTQYF. The CDR3 nucleotides read TGTGCCAGCAGTTTACGGCCGCCGGGCACAGATACGCAGTATTTT.